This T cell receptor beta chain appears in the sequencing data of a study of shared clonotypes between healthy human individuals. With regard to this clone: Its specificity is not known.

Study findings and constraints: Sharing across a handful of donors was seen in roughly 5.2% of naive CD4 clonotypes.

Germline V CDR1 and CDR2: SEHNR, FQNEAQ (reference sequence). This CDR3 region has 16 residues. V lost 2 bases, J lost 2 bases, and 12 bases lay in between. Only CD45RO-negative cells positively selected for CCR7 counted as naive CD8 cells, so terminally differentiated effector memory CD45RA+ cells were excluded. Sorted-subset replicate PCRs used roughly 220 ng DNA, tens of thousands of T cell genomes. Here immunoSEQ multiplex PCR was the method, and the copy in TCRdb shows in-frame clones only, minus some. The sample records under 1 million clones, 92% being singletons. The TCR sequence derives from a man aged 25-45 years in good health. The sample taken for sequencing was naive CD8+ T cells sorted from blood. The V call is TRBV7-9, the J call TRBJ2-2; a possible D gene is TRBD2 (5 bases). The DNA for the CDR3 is TGTGCCAGCAGCTTAACGGGTACTAGTAACACCGGGGAGCTGTTTTTT. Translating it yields CASSLTGTSNTGELFF.